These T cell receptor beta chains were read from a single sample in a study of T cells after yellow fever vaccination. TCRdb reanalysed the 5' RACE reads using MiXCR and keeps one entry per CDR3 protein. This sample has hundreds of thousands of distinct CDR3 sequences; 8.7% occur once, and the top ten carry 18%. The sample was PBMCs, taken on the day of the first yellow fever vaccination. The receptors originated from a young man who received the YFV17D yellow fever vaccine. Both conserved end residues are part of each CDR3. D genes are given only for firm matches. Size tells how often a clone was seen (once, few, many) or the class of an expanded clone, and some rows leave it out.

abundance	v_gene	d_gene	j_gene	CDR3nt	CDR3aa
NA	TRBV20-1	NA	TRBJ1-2	TGCAGTGCTAGAGATCGAGGGTTGGACTATGGCTACACCTTC	CSARDRGLDYGYTF
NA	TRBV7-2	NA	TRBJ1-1	TGTGCCAGCAGCTCGTTCCTAACTGAAGCTTTCTTT	CASSSFLTEAFF
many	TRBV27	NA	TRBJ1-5	TGTGCCAGCAGTTTAAGGCCCGGCAATCAGCCCCAGCATTTT	CASSLRPGNQPQHF
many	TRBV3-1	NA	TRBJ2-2	TGTGCCAGCAGCCTGTGGAGGGCCGGGGAGCTGTTTTTT	CASSLWRAGELFF
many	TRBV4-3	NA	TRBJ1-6	TGCGCCAGCAGCCAAGGAGAAGGGTATAATTCACCCCTCCACTTT	CASSQGEGYNSPLHF
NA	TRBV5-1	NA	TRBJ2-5	TGCGCCAGCAGCAAGACTCCCTATGAGTACCAAGAGACCCAGTACTTC	CASSKTPYEYQETQYF
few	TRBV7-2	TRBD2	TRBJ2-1	TGTGCCAGCAGCTTAGTACGCTCAGCGGGAGCTTACAATGAGCAGTTCTTC	CASSLVRSAGAYNEQFF
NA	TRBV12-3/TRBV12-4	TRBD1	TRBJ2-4	TGTGCCAGCAGTTTCTCGACAGGGTTTGGGATTCAGTACTTC	CASSFSTGFGIQYF
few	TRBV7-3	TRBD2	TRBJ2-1	TGTGCCAGCAGCCAACTAGCGGGGGGGCGTCATGAGCAGTTCTTC	CASSQLAGGRHEQFF
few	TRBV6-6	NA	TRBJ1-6	TGTGCCGAGTTGAGACAGTATAATTCACCCCTCCACTTT	CAELRQYNSPLHF
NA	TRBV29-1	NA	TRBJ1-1	TGCAGCGTTGAATGGGGCACTGAAGCTTTCTTT	CSVEWGTEAFF
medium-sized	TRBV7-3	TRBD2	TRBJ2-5	TGTGCCAGCAGCCCGGGGGGGCCCTTGGAGACCCAGTACTTC	CASSPGGPLETQYF
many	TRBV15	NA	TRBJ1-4	TGTGCCACCAGCAGAGATAAGGGCTGGGATGAAAAACTGTTTTTT	CATSRDKGWDEKLFF
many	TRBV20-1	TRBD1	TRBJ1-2	TGCAGTGCGAGACAGGGGTTCGTAATCGAGGGCTACACCTTC	CSARQGFVIEGYTF
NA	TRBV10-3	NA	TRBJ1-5	TGTGCCATCAGTGGTACGAATCAGCCCCAGCATTTT	CAISGTNQPQHF
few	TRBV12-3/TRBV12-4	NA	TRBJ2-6	TGTGCCAGCAGTTTGCGCCACAGGGTGGAAGGGGCCAACGTCCTGACTTTC	CASSLRHRVEGANVLTF
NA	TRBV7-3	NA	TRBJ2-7	TGTGCCAGCAGCTTCGACCCTTCCTACGAGCAGTACTTC	CASSFDPSYEQYF
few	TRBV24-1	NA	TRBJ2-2	TGTGCCACCAGTGACAGGTTACGCAGCACCGGGGAGCTGTTTTTT	CATSDRLRSTGELFF
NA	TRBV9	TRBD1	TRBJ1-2	TGTGCCAGCAGCGTTCAGGGGGCGCGAAACGGCTACACCTTC	CASSVQGARNGYTF
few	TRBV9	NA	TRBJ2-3	TGTGCCAGCAGCTCCGACCCCTCCAGCAGCACTAGCACAGATACGCAGTATTTT	CASSSDPSSSTSTDTQYF
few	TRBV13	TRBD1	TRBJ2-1	TGTGCCAGCAGCCCCCCCCTCCGGACAGGAAAATTTAGTGAGCAGTTCTTC	CASSPPLRTGKFSEQFF
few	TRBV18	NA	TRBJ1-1	TGTGCCAGCTCACCAGTCAATGAGTACACTGAAGCTTTCTTT	CASSPVNEYTEAFF
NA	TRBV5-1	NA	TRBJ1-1	TGCGCCAGCAGCTTGGGTCAATTTGGGCCGAACACTGAAGCTTTCTTT	CASSLGQFGPNTEAFF
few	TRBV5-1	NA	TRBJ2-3	TGCGCCAGCAGCTGGTCCGGGTCCTCGGATACGCAGTATTTT	CASSWSGSSDTQYF
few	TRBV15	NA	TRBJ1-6	TGTGCCACCAGCAGAGATCCGACCGGAGTTCTTTCACCCCTCCACTTT	CATSRDPTGVLSPLHF
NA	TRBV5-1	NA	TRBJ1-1	TGCGCCAGCACCGAACCGCGGGGTACGGGGGGCAGCACTGAAGCTTTCTTT	CASTEPRGTGGSTEAFF
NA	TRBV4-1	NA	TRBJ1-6	TGCGCCAGCAGCCATAACAGGGAAAGAGGATCACCCCTCCACTTT	CASSHNRERGSPLHF
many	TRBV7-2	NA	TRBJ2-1	TGTGCCAGCAGCTTTGTAACTGAGGTTGAGGGTGTTTTCTTC	CASSFVTEVEGVFF
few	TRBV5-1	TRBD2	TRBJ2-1	TGCGCCAGCAGCTTGAGTGGGACTAGCGGGCCCAGCTCCTACAATGAGCAGTTCTTC	CASSLSGTSGPSSYNEQFF
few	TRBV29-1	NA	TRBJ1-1	TGCAGCGCAAAGGGTGATTTGAACACTGAAGCTTTCTTT	CSAKGDLNTEAFF
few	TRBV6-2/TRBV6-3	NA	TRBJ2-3	TGTGCCAGCAGTTATAATAACCCTAGCACAGATACGCAGTATTTT	CASSYNNPSTDTQYF
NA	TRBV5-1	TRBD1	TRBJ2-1	TGCGCCAGCAGCTTTCAGGGGACAGGGCCCTACAATGAGCAGTTCTTC	CASSFQGTGPYNEQFF
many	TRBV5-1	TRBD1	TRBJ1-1	TGCGCCAGCAGCGTTACAGGGGGCCTCACTGAAGCTTTCTTT	CASSVTGGLTEAFF
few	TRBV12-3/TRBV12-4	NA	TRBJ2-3	TGTGCCAGCAGTTCTTGGTCGGTGGATACGCAGTATTTT	CASSSWSVDTQYF